The sample holds one count of the clone carrying this T cell receptor (beta chain). The data originate from a study of cytomegalovirus exposure and HLA in healthy donors. The PCR ran on 60 Vbeta and 13 Jbeta primers. Libraries were prepared by immunoSEQ multiplex PCR; TCRdb keeps only in-frame clonotypes and omits some of them. The sample has fewer than 150,000 clones, roughly 85% seen once. Trimming shortened V by 4 bases and J by 5 bases, and 12 bases separated the two germline ends. CDR3 length: 13 amino acids. CDR1 and CDR2 (germline): SGHKS, YYEKEE (reference sequence). The specimen was PBMCs. The chain combines TRBV5-5 with TRBJ2-5, with a tentative D call TRBD2 (6 bases). The clonotype was recovered from a young woman in good health and CMV-seropositive. CDR3 sequence reads: CASSTGTGETQYF. The DNA for the CDR3 is TGTGCCAGCAGCACCGGGACTGGGGAGACCCAGTACTTC.